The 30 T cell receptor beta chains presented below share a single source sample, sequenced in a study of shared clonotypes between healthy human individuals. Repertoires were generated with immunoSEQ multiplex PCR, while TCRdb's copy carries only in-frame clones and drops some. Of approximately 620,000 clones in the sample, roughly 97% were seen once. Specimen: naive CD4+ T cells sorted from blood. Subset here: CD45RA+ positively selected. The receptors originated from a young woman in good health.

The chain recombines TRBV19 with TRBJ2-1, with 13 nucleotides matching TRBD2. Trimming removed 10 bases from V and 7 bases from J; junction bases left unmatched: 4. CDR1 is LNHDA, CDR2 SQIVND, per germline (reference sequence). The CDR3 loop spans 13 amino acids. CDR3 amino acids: CATRTSGSNEQFF. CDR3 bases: TGTGCCACCAGGACTAGCGGGAGTAATGAGCAGTTCTTC.

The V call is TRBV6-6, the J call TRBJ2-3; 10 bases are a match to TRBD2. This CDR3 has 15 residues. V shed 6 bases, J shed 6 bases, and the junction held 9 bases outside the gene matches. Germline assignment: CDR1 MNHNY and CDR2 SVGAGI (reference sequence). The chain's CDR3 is CASSLLAGPGDTQYF. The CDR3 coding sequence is TGTGCCAGCAGCTTACTAGCGGGACCCGGGGATACGCAGTATTTT.

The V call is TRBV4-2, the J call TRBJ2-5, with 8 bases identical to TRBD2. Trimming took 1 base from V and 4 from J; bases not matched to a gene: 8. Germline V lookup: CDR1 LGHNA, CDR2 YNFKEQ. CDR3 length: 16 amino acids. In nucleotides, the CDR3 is TGTGCCAGCAGCCAAGGAGCTACTAGCGGAGGAGAGACCCAGTACTTC. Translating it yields CASSQGATSGGETQYF.

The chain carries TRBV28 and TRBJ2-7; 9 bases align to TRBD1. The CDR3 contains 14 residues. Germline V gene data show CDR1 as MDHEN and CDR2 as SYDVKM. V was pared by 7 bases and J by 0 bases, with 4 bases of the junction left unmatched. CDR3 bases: TGTGCCAGCAATTCGGACAGGGGCTCCTACGAGCAGTACTTC. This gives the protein CASNSDRGSYEQYF.

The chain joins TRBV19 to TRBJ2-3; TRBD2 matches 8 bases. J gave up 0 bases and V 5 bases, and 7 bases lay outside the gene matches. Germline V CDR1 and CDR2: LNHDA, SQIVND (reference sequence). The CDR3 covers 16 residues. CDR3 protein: CASSGLVAGSTDTQYF. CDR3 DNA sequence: TGTGCCAGTAGTGGCCTCGTAGCGGGGAGCACAGATACGCAGTATTTT.

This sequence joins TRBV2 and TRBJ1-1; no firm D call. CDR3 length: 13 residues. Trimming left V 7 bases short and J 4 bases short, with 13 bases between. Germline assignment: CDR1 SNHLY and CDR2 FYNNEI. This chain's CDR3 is CASTGEEITEAFF. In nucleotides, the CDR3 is TGTGCCAGCACCGGAGAGGAGATCACTGAAGCTTTCTTT.

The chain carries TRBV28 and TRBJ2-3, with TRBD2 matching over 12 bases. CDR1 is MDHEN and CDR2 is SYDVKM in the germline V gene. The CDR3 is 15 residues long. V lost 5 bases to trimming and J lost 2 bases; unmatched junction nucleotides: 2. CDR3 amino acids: CASSRTSGNTDTQYF. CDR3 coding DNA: TGTGCCAGCAGTAGGACTAGCGGGAACACAGATACGCAGTATTTT.

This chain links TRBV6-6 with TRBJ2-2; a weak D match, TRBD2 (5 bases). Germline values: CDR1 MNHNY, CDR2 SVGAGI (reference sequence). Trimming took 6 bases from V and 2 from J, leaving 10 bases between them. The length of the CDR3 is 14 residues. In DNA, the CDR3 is TGTGCCAGCAGGTCGGGAAAAAACACCGGGGAGCTGTTTTTT. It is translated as CASRSGKNTGELFF.

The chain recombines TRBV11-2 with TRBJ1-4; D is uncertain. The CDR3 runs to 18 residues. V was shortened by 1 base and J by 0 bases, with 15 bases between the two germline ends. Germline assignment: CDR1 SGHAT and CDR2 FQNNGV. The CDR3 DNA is TGTGCCAGCAGCTTAGCAATTTATGGGCAAGCAACTAATGAAAAACTGTTTTTT. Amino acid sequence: CASSLAIYGQATNEKLFF.

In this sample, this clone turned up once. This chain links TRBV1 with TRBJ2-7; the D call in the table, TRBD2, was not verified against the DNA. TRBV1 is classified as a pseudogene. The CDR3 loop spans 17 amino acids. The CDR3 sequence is CTSSQDRGVVTPYEQYF. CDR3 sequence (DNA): TGCACCAGCAGCCAAGATCGGGGTGTAGTAACTCCGTACGAGCAGTACTTC.

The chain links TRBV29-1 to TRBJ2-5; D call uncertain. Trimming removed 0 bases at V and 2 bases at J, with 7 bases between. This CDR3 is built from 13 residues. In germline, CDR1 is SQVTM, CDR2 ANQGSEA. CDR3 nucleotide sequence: TGCAGCGTTGAAGATCGCAGTCAAGAGACCCAGTACTTC. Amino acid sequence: CSVEDRSQETQYF.

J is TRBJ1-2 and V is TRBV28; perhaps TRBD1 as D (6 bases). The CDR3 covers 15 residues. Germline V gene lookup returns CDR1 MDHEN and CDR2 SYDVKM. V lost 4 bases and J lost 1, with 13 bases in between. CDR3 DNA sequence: TGTGCCAGCAGTTCACCGACAGGCAGTAACTATGGCTACACCTTC. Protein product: CASSSPTGSNYGYTF.

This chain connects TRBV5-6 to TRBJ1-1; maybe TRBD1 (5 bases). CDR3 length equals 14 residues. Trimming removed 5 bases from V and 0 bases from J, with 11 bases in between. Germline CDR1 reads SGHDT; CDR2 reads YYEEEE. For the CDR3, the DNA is TGTGCCAGCAGGCCGGGACGGCTGAACACTGAAGCTTTCTTT. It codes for CASRPGRLNTEAFF.

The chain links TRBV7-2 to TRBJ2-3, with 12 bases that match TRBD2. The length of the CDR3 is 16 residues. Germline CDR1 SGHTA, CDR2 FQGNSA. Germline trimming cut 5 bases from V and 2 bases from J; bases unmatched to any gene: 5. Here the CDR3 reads CASSITSGRFTDTQYF. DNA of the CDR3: TGTGCCAGCAGCATTACTAGCGGGAGGTTCACAGATACGCAGTATTTT. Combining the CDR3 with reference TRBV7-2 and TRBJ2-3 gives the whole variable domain GAGVSQSPSNKVTEKGKDVELRCDPISGHTALYWYRQSLGQGLEFLIYFQGNSAPDKSGLPSDRFSAERTGGSVSTLTIQRTQQEDSAVYLCASSITSGRFTDTQYFGPGTRLTVL.

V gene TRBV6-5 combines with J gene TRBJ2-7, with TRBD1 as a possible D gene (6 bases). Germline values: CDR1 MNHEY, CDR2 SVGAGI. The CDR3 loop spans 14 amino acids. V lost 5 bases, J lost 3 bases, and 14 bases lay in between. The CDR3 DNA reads TGTGCCAGCAGTCCCGGGACAAGTAACTACGAGCAGTACTTC. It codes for CASSPGTSNYEQYF.

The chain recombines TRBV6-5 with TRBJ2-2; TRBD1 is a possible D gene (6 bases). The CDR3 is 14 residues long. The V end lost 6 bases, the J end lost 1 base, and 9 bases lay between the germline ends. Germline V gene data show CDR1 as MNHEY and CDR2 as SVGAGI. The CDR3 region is CASRRRGNTGELFF. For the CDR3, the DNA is TGTGCCAGCAGACGCAGGGGGAACACCGGGGAGCTGTTTTTT.

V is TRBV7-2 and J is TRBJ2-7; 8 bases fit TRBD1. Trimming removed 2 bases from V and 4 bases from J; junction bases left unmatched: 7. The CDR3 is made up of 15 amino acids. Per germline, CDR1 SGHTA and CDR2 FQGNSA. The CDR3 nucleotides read TGTGCCAGCAGCTTACTTAGCGGACAGGGATACGAGCAGTACTTC. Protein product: CASSLLSGQGYEQYF.

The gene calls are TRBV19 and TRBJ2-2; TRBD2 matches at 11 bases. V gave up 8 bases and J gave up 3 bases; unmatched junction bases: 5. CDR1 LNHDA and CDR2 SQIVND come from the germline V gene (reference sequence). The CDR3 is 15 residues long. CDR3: CASGELAGDTGELFF. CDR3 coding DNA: TGTGCCAGTGGGGAACTAGCGGGAGACACCGGGGAGCTGTTTTTT.

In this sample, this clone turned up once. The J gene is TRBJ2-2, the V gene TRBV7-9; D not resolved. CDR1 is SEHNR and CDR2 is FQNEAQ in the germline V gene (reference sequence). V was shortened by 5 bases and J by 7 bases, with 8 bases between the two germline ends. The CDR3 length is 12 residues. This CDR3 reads CASSGGDGELFF. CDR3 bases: TGTGCCAGCAGCGGTGGGGACGGGGAGCTGTTTTTT.

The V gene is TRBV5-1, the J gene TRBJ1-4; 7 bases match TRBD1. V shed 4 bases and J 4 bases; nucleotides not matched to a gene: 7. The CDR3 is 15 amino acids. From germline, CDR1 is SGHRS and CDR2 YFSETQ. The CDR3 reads CASSLMGQNNEKLFF. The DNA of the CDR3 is TGCGCCAGCAGCCTTATGGGACAGAATAATGAAAAACTGTTTTTT.

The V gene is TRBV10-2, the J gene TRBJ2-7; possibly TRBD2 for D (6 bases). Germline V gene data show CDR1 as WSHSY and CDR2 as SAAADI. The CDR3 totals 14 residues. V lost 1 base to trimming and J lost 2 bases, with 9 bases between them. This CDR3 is CASSEWGRPYEQYF. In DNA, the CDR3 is TGCGCCAGCAGTGAGTGGGGGAGGCCCTACGAGCAGTACTTC.

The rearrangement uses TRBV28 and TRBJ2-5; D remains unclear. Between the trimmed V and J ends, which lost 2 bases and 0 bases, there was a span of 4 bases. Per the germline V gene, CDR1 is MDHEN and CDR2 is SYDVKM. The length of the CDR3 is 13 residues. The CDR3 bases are TGTGCCAGCAGTTTAACGTACCAAGAGACCCAGTACTTC. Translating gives CASSLTYQETQYF. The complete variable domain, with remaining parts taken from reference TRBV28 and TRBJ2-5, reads DVKVTQSSRYLVKRTGEKVFLECVQDMDHENMFWYRQDPGLGLRLIYFSYDVKMKEKGDIPEGYSVSREKKERFSLILESASTNQTSMYLCASSLTYQETQYFGPGTRLLVL.

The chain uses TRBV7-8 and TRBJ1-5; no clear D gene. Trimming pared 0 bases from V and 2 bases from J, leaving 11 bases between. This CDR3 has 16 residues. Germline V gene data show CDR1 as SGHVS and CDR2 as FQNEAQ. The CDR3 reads CASSLALGSGNQPQHF. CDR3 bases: TGTGCCAGCAGCTTAGCGCTCGGTTCGGGCAATCAGCCCCAGCATTTT.

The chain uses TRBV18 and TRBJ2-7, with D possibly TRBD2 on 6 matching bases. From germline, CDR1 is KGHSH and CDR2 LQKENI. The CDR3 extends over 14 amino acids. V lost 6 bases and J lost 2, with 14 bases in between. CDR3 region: CASSNGRAPYEQYF. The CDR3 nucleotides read TGTGCCAGCTCGAACGGGAGAGCCCCCTACGAGCAGTACTTC.

The CDR3 is CASRGAYGYTF. In DNA, the CDR3 is TGTGCCAGCAGGGGGGCCTATGGCTACACCTTC. The chain carries TRBV6-1 and TRBJ1-2, with D perhaps TRBD1 (6 bases). This CDR3 has 11 residues. Germline CDR1 MNHNS, CDR2 SASEGT. V was shortened by 6 bases and J by 4 bases, with 6 bases between the two germline ends.

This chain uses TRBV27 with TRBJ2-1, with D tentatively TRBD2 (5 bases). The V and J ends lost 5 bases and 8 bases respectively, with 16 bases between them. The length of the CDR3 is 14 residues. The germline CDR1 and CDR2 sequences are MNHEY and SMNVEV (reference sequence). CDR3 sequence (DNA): TGTGCCAGCAGTAAGGGAGTACGGCACGATGAGCAGTTCTTC. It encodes CASSKGVRHDEQFF.

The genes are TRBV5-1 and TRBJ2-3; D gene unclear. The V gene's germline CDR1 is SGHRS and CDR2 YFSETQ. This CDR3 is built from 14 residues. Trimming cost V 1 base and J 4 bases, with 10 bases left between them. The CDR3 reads CASSLFPQPDTQYF. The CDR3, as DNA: TGCGCCAGCAGCTTGTTTCCCCAGCCAGATACGCAGTATTTT.

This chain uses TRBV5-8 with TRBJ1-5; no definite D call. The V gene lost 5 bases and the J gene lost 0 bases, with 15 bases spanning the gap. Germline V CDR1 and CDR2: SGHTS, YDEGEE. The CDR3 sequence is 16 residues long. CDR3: CASSFYGIVSNQPQHF. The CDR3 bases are TGTGCCAGCAGTTTTTACGGCATAGTTAGCAATCAGCCCCAGCATTTT. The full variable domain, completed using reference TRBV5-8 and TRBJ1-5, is EAGVTQSPTHLIKTRGQQATLRCSPISGHTSVYWYQQALGLGLQFLLWYDEGEERNRGNFPPRFSGRQFPNYSSELNVNALELEDSALYLCASSFYGIVSNQPQHFGDGTRLSIL.

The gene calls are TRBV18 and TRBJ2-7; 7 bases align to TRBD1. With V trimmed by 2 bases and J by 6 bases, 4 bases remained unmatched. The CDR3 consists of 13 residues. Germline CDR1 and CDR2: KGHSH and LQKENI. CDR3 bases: TGTGCCAGCTCACCAAGACAGGGAAGCGAGCAGTACTTC. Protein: CASSPRQGSEQYF.

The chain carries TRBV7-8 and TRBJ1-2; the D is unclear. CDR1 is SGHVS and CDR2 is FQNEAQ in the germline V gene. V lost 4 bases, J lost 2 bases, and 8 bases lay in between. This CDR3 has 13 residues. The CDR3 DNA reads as TGTGCCAGCAGCTCCCCGGAAAACTATGGCTACACCTTC. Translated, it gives CASSSPENYGYTF.